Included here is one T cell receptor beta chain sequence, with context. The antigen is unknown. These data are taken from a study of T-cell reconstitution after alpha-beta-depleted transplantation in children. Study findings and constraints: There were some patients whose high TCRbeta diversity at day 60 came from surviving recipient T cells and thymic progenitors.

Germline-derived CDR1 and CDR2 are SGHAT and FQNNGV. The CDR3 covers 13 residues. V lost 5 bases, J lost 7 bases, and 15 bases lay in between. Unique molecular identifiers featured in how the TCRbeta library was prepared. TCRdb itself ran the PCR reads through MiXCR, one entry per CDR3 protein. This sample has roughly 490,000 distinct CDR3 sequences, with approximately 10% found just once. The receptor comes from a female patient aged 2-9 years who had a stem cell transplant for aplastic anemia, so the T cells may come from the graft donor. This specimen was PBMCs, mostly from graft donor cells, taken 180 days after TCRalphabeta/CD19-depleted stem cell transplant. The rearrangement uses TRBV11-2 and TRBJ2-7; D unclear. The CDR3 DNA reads TGTGCCAGCAGCCTTGGATCAACTGGGGAGCAGTACGTC. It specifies CASSLGSTGEQYV.